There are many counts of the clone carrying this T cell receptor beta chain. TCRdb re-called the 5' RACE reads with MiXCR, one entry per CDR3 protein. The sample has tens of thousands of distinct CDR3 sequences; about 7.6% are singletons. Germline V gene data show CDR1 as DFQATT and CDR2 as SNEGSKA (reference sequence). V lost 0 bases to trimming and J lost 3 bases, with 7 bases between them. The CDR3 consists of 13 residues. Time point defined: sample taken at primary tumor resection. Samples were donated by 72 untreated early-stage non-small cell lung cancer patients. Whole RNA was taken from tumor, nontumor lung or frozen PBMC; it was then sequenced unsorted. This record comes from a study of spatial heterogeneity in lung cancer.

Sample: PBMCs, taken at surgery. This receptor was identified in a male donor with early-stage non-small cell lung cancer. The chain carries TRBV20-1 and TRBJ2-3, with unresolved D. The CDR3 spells CSARDPRTDTQYF. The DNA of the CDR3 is TGCAGTGCTAGAGATCCTCGGACAGATACGCAGTATTTT.